This T cell receptor (beta chain) was recovered during a study of molecular identifiers for immune sequencing clone quantification. Findings and caveats of the study: Highly expanded clone sizes could end up underestimated if a barcode were shared by identical TCR molecules.

This CDR3 has 18 amino acids. V lost 3 bases and J 4 bases, leaving 21 bases between the germline ends. Germline-derived CDR1 and CDR2 are SGHVS and FQNEAQ. Previously described methods and listed TCR primers were employed for the bulk TCR libraries. TCRdb re-called the PCR reads through MiXCR, storing one row per CDR3 protein. This sample yields 97,000 or so distinct CDR3 sequences, of which under 40% are seen a single time; over 8% belongs to the top ten. This clonotype was observed a few times. The antigen is not known. The sequencing sample was made of naive CD8+ T cells from blood, with Jurkat cell RNA spiked in. Regarding subset: FACS-sorted CD8+CD4-CCR7+CD45RA+ naive T cells. This chain connects TRBV7-8 to TRBJ2-2, with D possibly TRBD2 on 6 matching bases. The sequence came from a human donor in good health. Some libraries in this study had Jurkat cell RNA spiked in. CDR3 residues: CASSFWSGGGRRTGELFF. The CDR3 DNA reads TGTGCCAGCAGCTTCTGGTCAGGAGGAGGGCGACGCACCGGGGAGCTGTTTTTT.